The rows below give T cell receptor beta chains drawn from one sample of a study of blood T cell repertoires in COVID-19. Only in-frame clones appear in the TCRdb table, and some are missing; sequencing was by immunoSEQ multiplex PCR. The sample holds nearly 40,000 clones, around 80% seen once. Sequences were obtained from peripheral blood. The receptors were sampled from a man at least 80 years old with active or convalescent COVID-19. Each CDR3 is given with its conserved first and last residue. The D gene is left open where the match is weak. Clone size, where shown, is once, few, many, or a class for clones that have expanded.

D gene | J gene | clone size | V gene | CDR3 DNA | CDR3 protein
NA | TRBJ1-1 | NA | TRBV28 | TGTGCCAGCAGTCGATACCCGAGCCTTAACACTGAAGCTTTCTTT | CASSRYPSLNTEAFF
TRBD1 | TRBJ1-2 | NA | TRBV28 | TGTGCCAGCAGTTTAGCCTCCGGGACAGGTGGCGCGCACTATGGCTACACCTTC | CASSLASGTGGAHYGYTF
TRBD1 | TRBJ2-7 | NA | TRBV5-4 | TGTGCCAGCAGCTTGGGACAGGGAAGCTCCTACGAGCAGTACTTC | CASSLGQGSSYEQYF
TRBD1 | TRBJ1-1 | NA | TRBV7-9 | TGTGCCAGCAGCCCAGGGGGGACTGAAGCTTTCTTT | CASSPGGTEAFF
NA | TRBJ2-7 | NA | TRBV27 | TGTGCCAGCAGTTTATCTAAGGACAACTACGAGCAGTACTTC | CASSLSKDNYEQYF
TRBD1 | TRBJ1-4 | NA | TRBV6-6 | TGTGCCAGCAGCAGGGGGATTAATGAAAAACTGTTTTTT | CASSRGINEKLFF
NA | TRBJ2-2 | NA | TRBV3-1/TRBV3-2 | TGTGCCAGCAGCCAAGGATACGGGAGGAACACCGGGGAGCTGTTTTTT | CASSQGYGRNTGELFF
NA | TRBJ2-5 | NA | TRBV11-3 | TGTGCCAGCAGCCTAGCCCAAGAGCGGAAAAAAGAGACCCAGTACTTC | CASSLAQERKKETQYF
NA | TRBJ1-6 | NA | TRBV6-1 | TGTGCCAGCAGTGATGGGGCTGGACGTCCACCCCTCCACTTT | CASSDGAGRPPLHF
TRBD2 | TRBJ2-7 | NA | TRBV5-1 | TGCGCCAGCAGCTTGGCCTTGCGGGGGAGCTCCTACGAGCAGTACTTC | CASSLALRGSSYEQYF
NA | TRBJ1-4 | NA | TRBV18 | TGTGCCAGCTCTCTGGGGCCTAACGAGGAAAAACTGTTTTTT | CASSLGPNEEKLFF
NA | TRBJ1-2 | NA | TRBV11-1 | TGTGCCAGCAGCTTAGCGAACGCAGGCGGGCATGGCTACACCTTC | CASSLANAGGHGYTF
TRBD1 | TRBJ1-6 | NA | TRBV19 | TGTGCCAGTAGTGTACAGGGGCCGAATTCACCCCTCCACTTT | CASSVQGPNSPLHF
TRBD2 | TRBJ2-1 | NA | TRBV2 | TGTGCCAGCAGTGAAGCGGGGCGATTCGGGAGGGCTAGAGATGAGCAGTTCTTC | CASSEAGRFGRARDEQFF
NA | TRBJ1-2 | NA | TRBV28 | TGTGCCAGCAGTTTCTTGAGGCCGGGTCATGGCTACACCTTC | CASSFLRPGHGYTF
TRBD2 | TRBJ2-5 | NA | TRBV6-5 | TGTGCCAGCAGTCCGGGGGGGCCCCCGCAAGAGACCCAGTACTTC | CASSPGGPPQETQYF
NA | TRBJ2-3 | NA | TRBV7-6 | TGTGCCAGCCCACCGGGGGTCACTAGCACAGATACGCAGTATTTT | CASPPGVTSTDTQYF
NA | TRBJ1-3 | NA | TRBV25-1 | TGTGCCAGCGAGCTTGGAAACACCATATATTTT | CASELGNTIYF
NA | TRBJ1-4 | NA | TRBV6-1 | TGTGCCAGCAGTGCACAACTAACAGGGACATTTAATGAAAAACTGTTTTTT | CASSAQLTGTFNEKLFF
NA | TRBJ2-3 | NA | TRBV6-1 | TGTGCCAGCAGTGAAGGCGCCCCGGGGACAGATACGCAGTATTTT | CASSEGAPGTDTQYF
TRBD1 | TRBJ2-1 | few | TRBV15 | TGTGCCACCAGACTCGACAGGGTCAATGAGCAGTTCTTC | CATRLDRVNEQFF
TRBD1 | TRBJ1-5 | NA | TRBV4-2 | TGTGCCAGCAGCCAATCCGTCGGGACAGCTAATCAGCCCCAGCATTTT | CASSQSVGTANQPQHF
NA | TRBJ1-5 | NA | TRBV2 | TGTGCCAGCAGTGAATATCCAGGGTTGAATCAGCCCCAGCATTTT | CASSEYPGLNQPQHF
NA | TRBJ1-1 | NA | TRBV18 | TGTGCCAGCTCACCCCTCGGGACACGGAACACTGAAGCTTTCTTT | CASSPLGTRNTEAFF
NA | TRBJ2-7 | NA | TRBV29-1 | TGCAGCGTTGTGGGAGAAAGGGTCTCTAACGAGCAGTACTTC | CSVVGERVSNEQYF
NA | TRBJ2-7 | NA | TRBV19 | TGTGCCAGTAGTATCGGTCAGCGCTACGAGCAGTACTTC | CASSIGQRYEQYF
NA | TRBJ2-7 | NA | TRBV7-3 | TGTGCCAGCAGCCTAAACCTGTCGGGGGAGCAGTACTTC | CASSLNLSGEQYF
TRBD1 | TRBJ1-2 | NA | TRBV7-9 | TGTGCCAGCAGCGCACTACCGGGACAGGGGGCAAACGGCTACACCTTC | CASSALPGQGANGYTF
TRBD1 | TRBJ2-1 | NA | TRBV5-1 | TGCGCCAGCAGCTCGGGCGACAGGGCGCATGAGCAGTTCTTC | CASSSGDRAHEQFF
TRBD2 | TRBJ2-1 | few | TRBV28 | TGTGCCAGCAGTCCACTGCCCGGGACTAGCGCAAACAATGAGCAGTTCTTC | CASSPLPGTSANNEQFF
TRBD1 | TRBJ1-5 | NA | TRBV11-3 | TGTGCCAGCAGAACAGGGGGCGGACAGCCCCAGCATTTT | CASRTGGGQPQHF
NA | TRBJ2-1 | NA | TRBV19 | TGTGCCAGCAGACTAGGAGGCAATGAGCAGTTCTTC | CASRLGGNEQFF
NA | TRBJ2-2 | NA | TRBV14 | TGTGCCAGCAGTGGGCAGGCGAACACCGGGGAGCTGTTTTTT | CASSGQANTGELFF
NA | TRBJ2-1 | NA | TRBV27 | TGTGCCAGCAGTTCGGGACTGTCCTACAATGAGCAGTTCTTC | CASSSGLSYNEQFF
NA | TRBJ2-5 | NA | TRBV15 | TGTGCCACCAGCAGAGAGGGCGGGGGCGCTTGGACCCAGTACTTC | CATSREGGGAWTQYF
TRBD2 | TRBJ2-7 | NA | TRBV4-2 | TGTGCCAGCAGCCTCAAGAGGGCGACTAGCGGGGGACTAAACTACGAGCAGTACTTC | CASSLKRATSGGLNYEQYF
NA | TRBJ2-7 | NA | TRBV6-1 | TGTGCCAGCAGTGAAGCGTCTATGGCAGGGGTTCGGTACGAGCAGTACTTC | CASSEASMAGVRYEQYF